A selection of T cell receptor beta chains follows, all from one sample in a study of tumor-infiltrating lymphocytes in primary liver carcinoma. In TCRdb, the multiplex PCR reads were re-called with MiXCR into one record per CDR3 protein. The profile shows 250,000 to 400,000 distinct CDR3 sequences, approximately 65% of them singletons. Specimen: peripheral blood. These receptors came from a man aged 35 to 55 with primary liver carcinoma and hepatitis B virus infection. Both conserved end residues are part of each CDR3. A D gene is named only where the DNA matches it firmly. The size entry is marked missing in some rows and otherwise reads once, few, many or a size class.

abundance,d_gene,j_gene,v_gene,CDR3aa,CDR3nt
NA,TRBD2,TRBJ2-1,TRBV4-3,CASSQDLVSGRIYNEQLF,TGCGCCAGCAGCCAAGATCTGGTTAGCGGGAGAATCTACAATGAGCAGCTCTTC
NA,TRBD2,TRBJ2-7,TRBV11-2,CASTVAFSGGYPYEQYF,TGTGCCAGCACCGTAGCCTTTAGCGGGGGCTACCCCTACGAGCAGTACTTC
many,NA,TRBJ2-7,TRBV29-1,CSVWGSSSYEQYF,TGCAGCGTGTGGGGCTCGAGCTCCTACGAGCAGTACTTC
NA,TRBD2,TRBJ2-5,TRBV11-2,CTSSLRPGLAYNVETRYF,TGTACCAGCAGCCTACGACCGGGACTAGCGTACAATGTCGAGACCCGGTACTTC
NA,NA,TRBJ2-7,TRBV5-1,CSSSEGLPSSYEQYF,TGCTCCAGCAGCGAGGGACTCCCTAGCTCCTACGAGCAGTACTTC
NA,TRBD1,TRBJ1-5,TRBV6-1,CANRPGTAPQPQHF,TGTGCCAACAGGCCCGGGACAGCCCCTCAGCCCCAGCATTTT
NA,NA,TRBJ2-3,TRBV11-2,CAGSPGANTQYF,TGTGCCGGCAGCCCAGGGGCTAATACGCAGTATTTT
NA,NA,TRBJ2-5,TRBV14,CASSPQQRAETQYF,TGTGCCAGCAGCCCGCAGCAGCGGGCCGAGACCCAGTACTTC
NA,NA,TRBJ2-3,TRBV11-1,CASSSLDTGDTQYF,TGTGCCAGCAGCTCTCTGGACACAGGGGATACGCAGTATTTT
NA,NA,TRBJ1-1,TRBV11-1,CVSSPLPVRIENTEAFF,TGTGTCAGCAGCCCCCTACCGGTCAGGATTGAGAACACTGAAGCTTTCTTT
many,NA,TRBJ1-1,TRBV7-9,CASSQTGNTEAFF,TGTGCCAGCAGCCAGACAGGGAACACTGAAGCTTTCTTT
NA,TRBD1,TRBJ2-5,TRBV11-1,CASRTGQGAGEAQYF,TGTGCCAGCAGGACCGGACAGGGGGCGGGAGAGGCCCAGTACTTC
NA,NA,TRBJ2-1,TRBV5-1,CASSDLGTNNVNEQFF,TGCGCCAGCAGCGACCTCGGGACAAATAACGTCAATGAGCAGTTCTTC
NA,NA,TRBJ2-1,TRBV5-4,CASSFSGMSYNEQFF,TGTGCCAGCAGCTTCTCGGGAATGTCCTATAATGAGCAGTTCTTC
NA,NA,TRBJ2-7,TRBV5-1,CASRLETVSSYEQYF,TGCGCCAGCAGGCTCGAGACGGTCAGCTCCTACGAGCAGTACTTC
NA,NA,TRBJ2-7,TRBV12-3/TRBV12-4,CASSSGRTATYEQYF,TGTGCCAGCAGTTCCGGCCGGACAGCCACCTACGAGCAGTACTTC
once,NA,TRBJ2-7,TRBV29-1,CSVETSGPYEQNF,TGCAGCGTTGAAACTAGTGGACCCTACGAGCAGAACTTC
once,TRBD1,TRBJ2-7,TRBV5-4,CASSPGTENSYEQYF,TGTGCCAGCAGCCCGGGGACAGAGAACTCCTACGAGCAGTACTTC
NA,NA,TRBJ2-7,TRBV11-2,CASISNRRLEQYF,TGTGCCAGCATCTCCAATCGACGCCTGGAGCAGTACTTC
NA,TRBD2,TRBJ2-1,TRBV5-1,CASSLEGSGGCEQFF,TGCGCCAGCAGCTTGGAAGGTAGCGGGGGGTGTGAGCAGTTCTTC
NA,TRBD1,TRBJ2-3,TRBV6-6,CASNSEGAEDTQYF,TGTGCCAGCAACTCAGAGGGGGCGGAAGATACGCAGTATTTT
few,TRBD2,TRBJ2-1,TRBV7-9,CASSPGLAGDRDEQFF,TGTGCCAGCAGCCCCGGACTAGCGGGAGACCGCGATGAGCAGTTCTTC
many,NA,TRBJ2-1,TRBV4-3,CASSQELVVEQFF,TGCGCCAGCAGCCAAGAGTTAGTAGTCGAGCAGTTCTTC
once,NA,TRBJ1-3,TRBV11-2,CASSLGRRRRGNTIYF,TGTGCCAGCAGCTTAGGACGTAGGAGGAGAGGAAACACCATATATTTT
NA,TRBD2,TRBJ2-2,TRBV7-9,CASSSRLAGGGGTGELFF,TGTGCCAGCAGCAGCCGACTAGCGGGAGGCGGGGGCACCGGGGAGCTGTTTTTT
NA,NA,TRBJ2-7,TRBV5-4,CASSPDSPSSYEQYF,TGTGCCAGCAGCCCGGACTCTCCGAGCTCCTACGAGCAGTACTTC
NA,TRBD1,TRBJ1-4,TRBV28,CASSHPNRGQGKLFF,TGTGCCAGCAGTCACCCCAACAGGGGGCAAGGAAAACTGTTTTTT
NA,TRBD2,TRBJ2-7,TRBV2,CASSGTSGFKYGQYF,TGTGCCAGCAGTGGGACTAGCGGATTTAAGTACGGGCAGTACTTC
NA,TRBD1,TRBJ2-3,TRBV6-1,CTSQRQGGTDTQYF,TGTACCAGCCAACGACAGGGGGGTACAGATACGCAGTATTTT
few,TRBD2,TRBJ2-1,TRBV7-2,CASSLIAGAYNEQFF,TGTGCCAGCAGCTTGATAGCGGGAGCTTACAATGAGCAGTTCTTC
once,NA,TRBJ2-2,TRBV4-2,CASSQIVAALGSGELFF,TGTGCCAGCAGCCAAATCGTAGCGGCTCTAGGATCGGGGGAGCTGTTTTTT
many,TRBD1,TRBJ1-2,TRBV4-2,CASSPTGTDSHGYTF,TGTGCCAGCAGCCCGACCGGGACAGATAGTCATGGCTACACCTTC
few,NA,TRBJ2-3,TRBV20-1,CSALRASTDTQYF,TGCAGTGCTCTCCGGGCTAGCACAGATACGCAGTATTTT
NA,TRBD2,TRBJ2-1,TRBV20-1,CSALAGKEFF,TGCAGTGCTCTAGCGGGCAAGGAGTTCTTC
NA,NA,TRBJ2-4,TRBV5-1,CASPNSGGCGKNIQYF,TGCGCCAGCCCAAACTCAGGGGGGTGCGGCAAAAACATTCAGTACTTC
many,NA,TRBJ2-3,TRBV4-2,CASSQGASVGGTDTQYF,TGTGCCAGCAGCCAAGGGGCTAGCGTAGGGGGCACAGATACGCAGTATTTT
NA,NA,TRBJ1-5,TRBV4-1,CASSQDTPRADDQPQHF,TGCGCCAGCAGCCAAGATACCCCCCGGGCCGACGATCAGCCCCAGCATTTT
NA,NA,TRBJ2-1,TRBV28,CASSPPRHNEQFF,TGTGCCAGCAGCCCCCCCCGCCACAATGAGCAGTTCTTC
NA,NA,TRBJ2-3,TRBV6-6,CASSTSGTSGSDTHYF,TGTGCCAGCAGCACCTCCGGGACCAGTGGCTCAGATACGCACTATTTT
many,NA,TRBJ2-2,TRBV5-1,CASSFGTANTGELFF,TGCGCCAGCAGCTTCGGGACGGCGAACACCGGGGAGCTGTTTTTT
NA,NA,TRBJ1-2,TRBV11-2,CASSSLDKVVYGYTF,TGTGCCAGCAGCTCCCTAGACAAGGTCGTATATGGCTACACCTTC
once,NA,TRBJ2-1,TRBV6-2/TRBV6-3,CTTSLAGVQYNEQFF,TGTACCACCAGTTTGGCAGGAGTACAGTACAATGAGCAGTTCTTC
NA,NA,TRBJ2-2,TRBV28,CASSPGVITGELFF,TGTGCCAGCAGCCCAGGGGTTATCACCGGGGAGCTGTTTTTT
NA,NA,TRBJ2-6,TRBV7-8,CASSLAGPGTNVLTF,TGTGCCAGCAGCCTCGCCGGGCCGGGGACCAACGTCCTGACTTTC
NA,NA,TRBJ1-1,TRBV30,CAWTPSRRGWDTEAFF,TGTGCCTGGACCCCTTCTCGAAGGGGGTGGGACACTGAAGCTTTCTTT
NA,TRBD1,TRBJ2-3,TRBV11-2,CASSVNRGPDIDTQYF,TGTGCCAGCAGCGTGAACAGGGGGCCTGACATAGATACGCAGTATTTT
few,TRBD1,TRBJ2-3,TRBV7-8,CASSITGVSGTDTQYF,TGTGCCAGCTCGATCACAGGGGTCAGTGGCACAGATACGCAGTATTTT
NA,TRBD2,TRBJ2-1,TRBV10-3,CAIRELAGGRIF,TGTGCCATCAGGGAACTAGCGGGTGGGAGGATCTTC
NA,NA,TRBJ2-7,TRBV11-1,CAGSLKATSYEQYF,TGTGCCGGCAGCTTAAAGGCTACCTCCTACGAGCAGTACTTC
NA,TRBD2,TRBJ2-7,TRBV4-1,CASSMRLAESHEQYF,TGCGCCAGCAGCATGCGGCTAGCGGAATCCCACGAGCAGTACTTC
NA,NA,TRBJ2-7,TRBV21-1,CASSTPGSYERYF,TGTGCCAGCAGCACTCCCGGCTCCTACGAGCGGTACTTC